A selection of T cell receptor beta chains follows, all from one sample in a study of cytomegalovirus exposure and HLA in healthy donors. The assay was immunoSEQ multiplex PCR, and TCRdb's table has in-frame clones only and misses some. The profile shows around 170,000 clones, roughly 85% of them singletons. The sequencing sample was made of PBMCs. These TCRs come from a young man in good health and CMV-seropositive. Each CDR3 is given with its conserved first and last residue. The D gene is left open where the match is weak. Size is omitted from some rows. Given values are once, few, many or a class for expanded clones.

clone_size	v_call	j_call	d_call	cdr3_aa	cdr3_nt
NA	TRBV7-2	TRBJ2-1	TRBD2	CASSLTSGGLSSYNEQFF	TGTGCCAGCAGCTTAACTAGCGGGGGGCTAAGCTCCTACAATGAGCAGTTCTTC
NA	TRBV28	TRBJ2-4	TRBD1	CASSGAQGAGNIQYF	TGTGCCAGCAGTGGGGCACAGGGGGCAGGGAACATTCAGTACTTC
NA	TRBV9	TRBJ1-2	TRBD1	CASSPGTGTLANYGYTF	TGTGCCAGCTCCCCGGGGACAGGAACCCTCGCTAACTATGGCTACACCTTC
NA	TRBV28	TRBJ2-7	TRBD1	CASSLPGQGDYEQYF	TGTGCCAGCAGTCTCCCAGGGCAGGGGGACTACGAGCAGTACTTC
once	TRBV4-1	TRBJ2-5	NA	CASSQDDVRVGETQYF	TGCGCCAGCAGCCAAGATGACGTCAGGGTGGGGGAGACCCAGTACTTC
NA	TRBV6-6	TRBJ2-1	TRBD1	CASSYSAHRGYNEQFF	TGTGCCAGCAGTTACAGTGCCCACAGGGGCTACAATGAGCAGTTCTTC
NA	TRBV5-1	TRBJ1-1	NA	CASRPGLNTEAFF	TGCGCCAGCAGACCGGGTCTGAACACTGAAGCTTTCTTT
NA	TRBV5-6	TRBJ1-2	NA	CASSPLGGDGYTF	TGTGCCAGCAGCCCACTTGGGGGGGATGGCTACACCTTC
once	TRBV6-1	TRBJ1-5	NA	CASSGAGHNQPQHF	TGTGCCAGCAGTGGGGCAGGGCATAATCAGCCCCAGCATTTT
NA	TRBV19	TRBJ1-2	NA	CASSISGAAWGYTF	TGTGCCAGTAGTATATCAGGGGCCGCTTGGGGCTACACCTTC
NA	TRBV9	TRBJ1-1	TRBD1	CASSVYDREDTEAFF	TGTGCCAGCAGCGTTTATGACAGGGAGGACACTGAAGCTTTCTTT
NA	TRBV28	TRBJ2-5	TRBD1	CASSPRGTGKETQYF	TGTGCCAGCAGCCCTCGTGGGACAGGAAAAGAGACCCAGTACTTC
NA	TRBV5-1	TRBJ1-2	NA	CASSLVEGGYGYTF	TGCGCCAGCAGCTTGGTGGAGGGAGGCTATGGCTACACCTTC
once	TRBV7-2	TRBJ2-3	TRBD2	CASSLVGRGGDTQYF	TGTGCCAGCAGCTTAGTGGGGCGGGGGGGAGATACGCAGTATTTT
NA	TRBV2	TRBJ1-6	TRBD1	CASSQQGSENNSPLHF	TGTGCCAGCAGTCAACAGGGGAGTGAGAATAATTCACCCCTCCACTTT